The TCR beta chain under discussion was sequenced for a study of T cells in Graves' hyperthyroidism and ophthalmopathy. Study-wide results and limits: In the analysis, a 13 V-J model separated ophthalmopathy from stable hyperthyroidism.

Regarding this clonotype: The antigen is unknown.

Clinical symptoms, serum thyroxine and TRAb, thyroid ultrasound and orbital computed tomography together formed the diagnostic basis. Extraction of PBMCs used approximately 10 ml of fresh peripheral blood. The ends were cut back, 5 bases at V and 7 bases at J, with 8 bases in the middle. This CDR3 spans 11 amino acids. Germline V gives CDR1 KGHSH, CDR2 LQKENI. From RNA transcripts, TCR beta CDR3 regions were amplified. The primer set for the first-round RT-PCR of the TCR CDR3 was HTBI. TCRdb used MiXCR to reprocess the multiplex PCR reads, holding one entry per CDR3 protein. The table has about 550,000 distinct CDR3 sequences, less than 25% seen once; the top ten hold more than 25%.

The sequence was obtained from a man younger than 35 with Graves' hyperthyroidism. The genes are TRBV18 and TRBJ1-1; D is unresolved. Sequencing was carried out using blood. The CDR3 loop is CASSGRFEAFF. CDR3 nucleotides: TGTGCCAGCTCAGGACGGTTTGAAGCTTTCTTT.